The subject of this entry is one T cell receptor beta chain. No antigen is known for it. Clones were read by immunoSEQ multiplex PCR, and TCRdb kept only the in-frame ones, dropping some. The sample holds 90,000 or so clones; about 85% are singletons and the top ten take 20% to 25%. This entry comes from a study of cytomegalovirus exposure and HLA in healthy donors. V was clipped by 6 bases and J by 5 bases, with 14 bases between them. Per germline, CDR1 SGHTA and CDR2 FQGTGA. CDR3 length equals 14 residues. Study-level findings and limits: The classifier was said to identify cytomegalovirus status with high specificity and sensitivity. Whilst most TCR sequences proved rare, a subset of public TCRs occurred across many donors. According to a subsequent analysis, TCR clusters identified in the first cohort showed a tendency to co-occur across the 120 or so validation repertoires. TCR beta chains numbering more than 150 were designated cytomegalovirus-associated.

The TCR originated in a man aged 18 to 29 in good health and CMV-seropositive. Sequencing was performed on PBMCs. The chain carries TRBV7-3 and TRBJ2-1, with D possibly being TRBD2 (5 bases). CDR3 bases: TGTGCCAGCAGGAAGGGTCCCGGGGACAATGAGCAGTTCTTC. This codes for CASRKGPGDNEQFF. The whole variable domain, filled in from reference TRBV7-3 and TRBJ2-1, reads GAGVSQTPSNKVTEKGKYVELRCDPISGHTALYWYRQSLGQGPEFLIYFQGTGAADDSGLPNDRFFAVRPEGSVSTLKIQRTERGDSAVYLCASRKGPGDNEQFFGPGTRLTVL.